These T cell receptor beta chains were read from a single sample in a study of blood T cell repertoires in COVID-19. Using immunoSEQ multiplex PCR, the repertoire was profiled, and TCRdb retains in-frame clones only, with some absent. The sample lists about 210,000 clones; 82% were seen once. The sample comprised peripheral blood. The receptors here all came from a woman aged 60-75 years with COVID-19, enrolled during active disease. CDR3s include the opening cysteine and the closing phenylalanine or tryptophan. A D gene is named only where the DNA matches it firmly. Size tells how often a clone was seen (once, few, many) or the class of an expanded clone, and some rows leave it out.

TRBV7-2	.	TRBD1	TRBJ2-1	TGTGCCAGCAGCATATACGGGACAGGGACCTACAATGAGCAGTTCTTC	CASSIYGTGTYNEQFF
TRBV5-1	few	TRBD1	TRBJ2-5	TGCGCCAGCAGCTTAAGGGGACAGGGGCAGACCCAGTACTTC	CASSLRGQGQTQYF
TRBV3-1/TRBV3-2	few	.	TRBJ1-2	TGTGCCAGCAGCCAAGTGGAGGCTATGAGCTACACCTTC	CASSQVEAMSYTF
TRBV14	.	TRBD2	TRBJ2-3	TGTGCCAGCAGCCAACAAGAGGGAGGGCCTAGTGGTACGCAGTATTTT	CASSQQEGGPSGTQYF
TRBV18	.	.	TRBJ1-5	TGTGCCAGCTCAGACGGTGTAGGGGAATTCCCCCTTGGACAGCCCCAGCATTTT	CASSDGVGEFPLGQPQHF
TRBV12-5	once	.	TRBJ2-1	TGTGCTAGTGGCAACGGACTCCGCGGGGAGCAGTTCTTC	CASGNGLRGEQFF
TRBV5-5	.	TRBD2	TRBJ2-7	TGTGCCAGCAGCTTCGGGAGGAACTACGAGCAGTACTTC	CASSFGRNYEQYF
TRBV19	.	.	TRBJ1-5	TGTGCCAGCTCAGGGAGCAATCAGCCCCAGCATTTT	CASSGSNQPQHF
TRBV10-1	once	TRBD1	TRBJ1-2	TGCGCCAGCAGCCTGGACAGGGGTCAAGGCTACACCTTC	CASSLDRGQGYTF
TRBV9	.	.	TRBJ2-5	TGTGCCAGCAGCCCAGTGGGACACTGGCGAGAGACCCAGTACTTC	CASSPVGHWRETQYF
TRBV19	.	TRBD1	TRBJ1-1	TGTGCCAGTAGTATGCGGGACAGGGGAACTGAAGCTTTCTTT	CASSMRDRGTEAFF
TRBV30	.	.	TRBJ2-3	TGTGCCTGGAGTGTACTAGGGCGGACAGATACGCAGTATTTT	CAWSVLGRTDTQYF
TRBV11-2	once	.	TRBJ1-2	TGTGCCAGCAGCTGGCGAAGGGAGGGGCGAGGAAGCTATGGCTACACCTTC	CASSWRREGRGSYGYTF
TRBV3-1/TRBV3-2	once	.	TRBJ2-4	TGTGCCAGCAGTCTAGAAAACATTCAGTACTTC	CASSLENIQYF
TRBV6-2/TRBV6-3	.	TRBD1	TRBJ1-6	TGTGCCAGCAGTTACTCGTTTGGGGACAGGCCCCTCCACTTT	CASSYSFGDRPLHF
TRBV19	.	.	TRBJ2-1	TGTGCCAGTAGTAACGGCGGAGGGGTCAATGAGCAGTTCTTC	CASSNGGGVNEQFF
TRBV28	.	TRBD2	TRBJ2-1	TGTGCCAGCCGACCCCCGGGACTAGCGGCCGTCAATGAGCAGTTCTTC	CASRPPGLAAVNEQFF
TRBV29-1	.	TRBD2	TRBJ2-1	TGCAGCGTTGCTAGCGGGTTCTACAATGAGCAGTTCTTC	CSVASGFYNEQFF
TRBV9	.	TRBD2	TRBJ2-1	TGTGCCAGCAGTGAGAGCGGGGGGCTGTCCTACAATGAGCAGTTCTTC	CASSESGGLSYNEQFF
TRBV27	.	TRBD1	TRBJ1-1	TGTGCCAGCAGTACGGACAGGTACGATCGTGAAGCTTTCTTT	CASSTDRYDREAFF
TRBV19	.	TRBD2	TRBJ2-1	TGTGTCAGTACCATGACTAGCATAAGTCTCAATGAGCAGTTCTTC	CVSTMTSISLNEQFF
TRBV2	.	TRBD1	TRBJ1-2	TGTGCCAGCGCTCCGGGACAGGGGGCCTATGGCTACACCTTC	CASAPGQGAYGYTF
TRBV5-6	few	TRBD2	TRBJ2-7	TGTGCCAGCAGCTTGCCTAGCGGGAGGTTAAGTGAGCAGTACTTC	CASSLPSGRLSEQYF
TRBV7-9	.	TRBD1	TRBJ2-3	TGTGCCAGCAGCTTTAGGACAGGGGTGGCAGATACGCAGTATTTT	CASSFRTGVADTQYF
TRBV7-2	.	.	TRBJ2-7	TGTGCCAGCAGCTTAGGCTGGAGAATATCGTCGTGGGAGCAGTACTTC	CASSLGWRISSWEQYF
TRBV5-1	.	.	TRBJ2-2	TGCGCCAGCAGCTTGCTACTGAACACCGGGGAGCTGTTTTTT	CASSLLLNTGELFF
TRBV5-1	.	.	TRBJ2-3	TGCGCCAGCAGCCCCCGAGGAGGACCAAGCACAGATACGCAGTATTTT	CASSPRGGPSTDTQYF
TRBV5-1	.	.	TRBJ2-2	TGCGCCAGCCGGGTAGCTTTCAACACCGGGGAGCTGTTTTTT	CASRVAFNTGELFF
TRBV18	.	.	TRBJ2-2	TGTGCCAGCTCCCCCGGGAACACCGGGGAGCTGTTTTTT	CASSPGNTGELFF
TRBV5-1	.	.	TRBJ1-4	TGCGCCAGCAGCGTCGGACAAGTTAATGAAAAACTGTTTTTT	CASSVGQVNEKLFF
TRBV9	.	.	TRBJ2-6	TGTGCCAGCAGCGTAGCTACGCGACAGGCGAGTTCTGGGGCCAACGTCCTGACTTTC	CASSVATRQASSGANVLTF
TRBV6-1	few	TRBD1	TRBJ1-6	TGTGCCAGCAGTGAAGTCCACGGGACAGGGGACAAAAAGCTCCACTTT	CASSEVHGTGDKKLHF
TRBV5-1	.	.	TRBJ2-6	TGCGCCAGCAGCCCCTCCCCGGGGGTCACTGGGGCCAACGTCCTGACTTTC	CASSPSPGVTGANVLTF
TRBV9	.	TRBD2	TRBJ2-2	TGTGCCAGCAGCGGGACTAGCAACACCGGGGAGCTGTTTTTT	CASSGTSNTGELFF
TRBV18	.	TRBD2	TRBJ2-7	TGTGCCAGCTCACCGGTGCCAGCGGGAATATCCTACGAGCAGTACTTC	CASSPVPAGISYEQYF
TRBV15	.	.	TRBJ1-4	TGTGCCACCAGCAGACCAAGAAGCGGAAAACTGTTTTTT	CATSRPRSGKLFF
TRBV30	once	.	TRBJ2-3	TGTGCCTGGAGTCCCACAGCAGATACGCAGTATTTT	CAWSPTADTQYF
TRBV12-3/TRBV12-4	.	.	TRBJ1-2	TGTGCCAGCAGTTTAGAGGCGAGGGGCTACACCTTC	CASSLEARGYTF
TRBV4-3	.	.	TRBJ2-3	TGCGCCAGCAGTCAAGTCCAAGCGGGCCCCCATACGCAGTATTTT	CASSQVQAGPHTQYF
TRBV19	once	TRBD1	TRBJ2-1	TGTGCCAGTAGCTTACGGGGCCACAGGGGGCGCGATCATGAGCAGTTCTTC	CASSLRGHRGRDHEQFF
TRBV7-2	.	TRBD1	TRBJ1-5	TGTGCCAGCAGCTTAGCGGGACAGGGCCAGCCCCAGCATTTT	CASSLAGQGQPQHF
TRBV5-1	.	TRBD2	TRBJ2-1	TGCGCCAGCAGCTTGGACGGGGGGGCCCTGTCCAATGAGCAGTTCTTC	CASSLDGGALSNEQFF
TRBV7-6	.	.	TRBJ1-6	TGTGCCAGCAGCTTTAATTCAGGGGATAATTCACCCCTCCACTTT	CASSFNSGDNSPLHF
TRBV7-7	.	.	TRBJ2-7	TGTGCTAGCAGCTTGACTAGTGCATCCTACGAGCAGTACTTC	CASSLTSASYEQYF
TRBV6-5	.	TRBD1	TRBJ1-6	TGTGCCAGCAGTCCGGACAGGCCGGGACCCCTCCACTTT	CASSPDRPGPLHF
TRBV27	.	.	TRBJ2-3	TGTGCCAGCAGTTGGAGGGGTACAGATACGCAGTATTTT	CASSWRGTDTQYF
TRBV21-1	.	.	TRBJ1-1	TGTGCCAGCAGCACCTCACAGGGGACCATGAACACTGAAGCTTTCTTT	CASSTSQGTMNTEAFF
TRBV5-1	.	.	TRBJ1-1	TGCGCCAGCAGCTCTCTGGACATTTCACTCACTGAAGCTTTCTTT	CASSSLDISLTEAFF
TRBV28	.	.	TRBJ1-6	TGTGCCAGCAGGATAACTGCCGTCTCCTATAATTCACCCCTCCACTTT	CASRITAVSYNSPLHF
TRBV5-1	.	.	TRBJ1-1	TGCGCCAGCAGCTTGGCCGGACAGATGAACACTGAAGCTTTCTTT	CASSLAGQMNTEAFF
TRBV27	.	.	TRBJ2-7	TGTGCCAGCAGTTTTCAAGGGGGACCGAGCTCCTACGAGCAGTACTTC	CASSFQGGPSSYEQYF
TRBV7-2	few	.	TRBJ2-7	TGTGCCAGCAGCTTACTCTTAGCGACCTACGAGCAGTACTTC	CASSLLLATYEQYF
TRBV4-2	.	TRBD2	TRBJ2-3	TGTGCCAGCAGCCAAGATGGGCGGGGGGCAGATACGCAGTATTTT	CASSQDGRGADTQYF
TRBV19	once	TRBD1	TRBJ1-3	TGTGCCAGCAACCTAAGGACAGGGGTTGGCTCTGGAAACACCATATATTTT	CASNLRTGVGSGNTIYF